Listed below are T cell receptor beta chains from one sample, sequenced in a study of beta chain features in type 1 diabetes. This table comes from immunoSEQ multiplex PCR, and its TCRdb copy is limited to in-frame clones, with some not included. The data hold about 710,000 clones, with roughly 13% observed a single time. Sequencing input: naive CD4+ T cells from blood. Source of these receptors: a man aged 18 to 30 with type 1 diabetes. Both conserved end residues are part of each CDR3. A D gene is named only where the DNA matches it firmly.

d_gene	v_gene	j_gene	CDR3aa
TRBD1	TRBV18	TRBJ2-7	CASSSRDRGFSYEQYF
TRBD1	TRBV29-1	TRBJ2-7	CSAGRQGSYEQYF
-	TRBV29-1	TRBJ2-7	CSVGEQYF
TRBD2	TRBV9	TRBJ2-3	CASSVPSGIADTQYF
-	TRBV28	TRBJ1-6	CASMRASPLHF
-	TRBV5-1	TRBJ2-7	CASSLAHAGQAYEQYF
-	TRBV4-2	TRBJ1-2	CASSQDLRDYGYTF
TRBD2	TRBV28	TRBJ2-1	CASSAAGTREDEQFF
TRBD2	TRBV2	TRBJ2-7	CASILLAGGRRNEQYF
-	TRBV15	TRBJ2-7	CATSRGPNYEQYF
TRBD2	TRBV7-3	TRBJ2-3	CASSPGLAGSTDTQYF
-	TRBV7-2	TRBJ2-6	CASRLLAGANVLTF
TRBD1	TRBV6-5	TRBJ1-6	CASSSAGTVNSPLHF
-	TRBV28	TRBJ2-3	CASSSRRQSTDTQYF
TRBD2	TRBV9	TRBJ2-3	CASSVESLAGRDTQYF
-	TRBV6-5	TRBJ1-2	CASKGREEYGYTF
-	TRBV7-2	TRBJ2-3	CASSLAGAVDTQYF
-	TRBV30	TRBJ1-2	CAWTQGPGYTF
TRBD1	TRBV9	TRBJ2-7	CASSPRWDSYEQYF
-	TRBV30	TRBJ2-1	CAWSVNRVGNEQFF
-	TRBV30	TRBJ2-5	CAWSHQETQYF
TRBD2	TRBV6-6	TRBJ2-7	CASRPSGGRYEQYF
TRBD2	TRBV7-6	TRBJ2-7	CASSPRTSGGYEQYF